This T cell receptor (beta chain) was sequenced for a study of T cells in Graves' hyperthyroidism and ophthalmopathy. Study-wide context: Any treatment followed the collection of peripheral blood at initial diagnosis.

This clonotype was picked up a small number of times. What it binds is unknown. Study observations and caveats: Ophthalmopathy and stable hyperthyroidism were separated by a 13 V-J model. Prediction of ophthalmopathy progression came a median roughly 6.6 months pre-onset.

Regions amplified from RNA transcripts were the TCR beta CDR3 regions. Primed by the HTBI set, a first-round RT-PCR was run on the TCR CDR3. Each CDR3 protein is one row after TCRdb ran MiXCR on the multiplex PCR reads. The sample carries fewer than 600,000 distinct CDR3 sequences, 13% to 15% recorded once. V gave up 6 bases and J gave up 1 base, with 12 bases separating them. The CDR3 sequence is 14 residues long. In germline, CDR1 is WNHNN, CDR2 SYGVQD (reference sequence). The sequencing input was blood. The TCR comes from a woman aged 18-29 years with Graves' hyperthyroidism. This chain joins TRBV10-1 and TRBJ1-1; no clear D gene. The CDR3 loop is CASSPGSTNTEAFF. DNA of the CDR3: TGCGCCAGCAGCCCGGGGTCCACGAACACTGAAGCTTTCTTT.